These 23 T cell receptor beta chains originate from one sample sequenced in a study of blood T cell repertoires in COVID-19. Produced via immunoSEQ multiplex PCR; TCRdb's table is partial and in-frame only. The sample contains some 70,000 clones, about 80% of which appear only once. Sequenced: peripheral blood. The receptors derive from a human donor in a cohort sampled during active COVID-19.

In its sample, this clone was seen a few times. The CDR3 DNA reads as TGTGCCATCAGTGAGTCCGGACACACTAACTATGGCTACACCTTC. It encodes CAISESGHTNYGYTF. The chain recombines TRBV10-3 with TRBJ1-2; TRBD1 is a possible D gene (5 bases). Trimming removed 0 bases at V and 0 bases at J, with 8 bases between. CDR1 and CDR2 (germline): ENHRY, SYGVKD. This CDR3 comprises 15 residues.

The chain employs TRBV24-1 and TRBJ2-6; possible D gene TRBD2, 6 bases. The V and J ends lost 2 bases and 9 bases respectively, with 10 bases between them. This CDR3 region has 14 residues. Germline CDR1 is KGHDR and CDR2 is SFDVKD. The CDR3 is CATSDSAGGNVLTF. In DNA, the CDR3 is TGTGCCACCAGTGATTCAGCGGGCGGCAACGTCCTGACTTTC.

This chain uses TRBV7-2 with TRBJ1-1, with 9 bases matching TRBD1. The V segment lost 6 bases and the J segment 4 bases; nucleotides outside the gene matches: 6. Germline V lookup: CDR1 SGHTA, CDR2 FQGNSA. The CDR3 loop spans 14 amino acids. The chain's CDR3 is CASSYRGRGTEAFF. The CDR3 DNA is TGTGCCAGCAGTTACAGGGGGCGGGGCACTGAAGCTTTCTTT.

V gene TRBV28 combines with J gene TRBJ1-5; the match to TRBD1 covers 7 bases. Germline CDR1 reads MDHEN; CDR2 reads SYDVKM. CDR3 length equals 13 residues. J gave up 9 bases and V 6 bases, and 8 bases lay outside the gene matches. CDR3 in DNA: TGTGCCAGCAGGAAGACAGGGTCCCGGCCCCAGCATTTT. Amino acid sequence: CASRKTGSRPQHF.

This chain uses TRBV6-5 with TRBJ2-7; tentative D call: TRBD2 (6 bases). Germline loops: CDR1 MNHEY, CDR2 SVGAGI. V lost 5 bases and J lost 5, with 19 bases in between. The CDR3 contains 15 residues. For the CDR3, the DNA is TGTGCCAGCAGTATCCAGCGGGTAGCTAGGGACGAGCAGTACTTC. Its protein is CASSIQRVARDEQYF.

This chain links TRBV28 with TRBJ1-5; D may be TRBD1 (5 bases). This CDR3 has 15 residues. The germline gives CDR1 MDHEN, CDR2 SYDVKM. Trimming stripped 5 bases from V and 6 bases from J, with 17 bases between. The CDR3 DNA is TGTGCCAGCAGTCCCCAGGCAGGGTTTGGTCAGCCCCAGCATTTT. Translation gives CASSPQAGFGQPQHF.

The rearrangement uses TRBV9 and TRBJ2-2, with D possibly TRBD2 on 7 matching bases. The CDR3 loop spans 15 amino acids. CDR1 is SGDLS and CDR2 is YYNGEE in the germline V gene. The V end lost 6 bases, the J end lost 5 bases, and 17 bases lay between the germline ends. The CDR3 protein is CASTPGGRETGELFF. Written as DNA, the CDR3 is TGTGCCAGCACCCCGGGGGGCAGGGAAACCGGGGAGCTGTTTTTT.

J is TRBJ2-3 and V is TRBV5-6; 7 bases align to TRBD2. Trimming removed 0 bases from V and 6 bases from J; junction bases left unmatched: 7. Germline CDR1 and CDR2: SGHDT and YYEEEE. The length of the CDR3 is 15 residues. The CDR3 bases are TGTGCCAGCAGCTTGGTAGTAGGAGCGGGGGATACGCAGTATTTT. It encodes CASSLVVGAGDTQYF.

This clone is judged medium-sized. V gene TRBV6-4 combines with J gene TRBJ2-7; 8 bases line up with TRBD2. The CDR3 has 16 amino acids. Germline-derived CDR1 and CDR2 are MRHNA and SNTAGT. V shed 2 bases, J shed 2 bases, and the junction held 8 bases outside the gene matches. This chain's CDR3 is CASSDIRGGGTYEQYF. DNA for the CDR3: TGTGCCAGCAGTGACATCCGGGGCGGGGGGACCTACGAGCAGTACTTC.

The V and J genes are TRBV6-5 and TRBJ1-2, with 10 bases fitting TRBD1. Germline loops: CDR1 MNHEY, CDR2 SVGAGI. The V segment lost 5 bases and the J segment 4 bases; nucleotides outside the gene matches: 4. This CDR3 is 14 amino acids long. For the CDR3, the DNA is TGTGCCAGCAGTACCGGGACAGGGGTCTATGGCTACACCTTC. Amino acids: CASSTGTGVYGYTF.

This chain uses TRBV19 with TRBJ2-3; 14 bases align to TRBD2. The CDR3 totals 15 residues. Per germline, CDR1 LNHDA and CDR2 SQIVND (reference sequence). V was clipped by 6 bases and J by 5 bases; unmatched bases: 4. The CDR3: CASRPGLAGVDTQYF. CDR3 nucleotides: TGTGCCAGTAGGCCGGGACTAGCGGGGGTAGATACGCAGTATTTT.

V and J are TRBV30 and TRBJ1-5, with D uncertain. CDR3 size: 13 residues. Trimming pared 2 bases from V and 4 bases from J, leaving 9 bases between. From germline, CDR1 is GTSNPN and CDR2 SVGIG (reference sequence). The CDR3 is CAWSPGVNQPQHF. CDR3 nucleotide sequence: TGTGCCTGGAGTCCCGGTGTAAATCAGCCCCAGCATTTT.

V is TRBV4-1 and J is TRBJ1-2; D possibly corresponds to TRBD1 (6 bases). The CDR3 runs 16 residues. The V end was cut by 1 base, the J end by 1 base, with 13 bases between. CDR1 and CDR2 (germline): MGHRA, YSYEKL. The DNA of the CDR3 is TGCGCCAGCAGCCAAGGGGACATCCGAGGTAACTATGGCTACACCTTC. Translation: CASSQGDIRGNYGYTF.

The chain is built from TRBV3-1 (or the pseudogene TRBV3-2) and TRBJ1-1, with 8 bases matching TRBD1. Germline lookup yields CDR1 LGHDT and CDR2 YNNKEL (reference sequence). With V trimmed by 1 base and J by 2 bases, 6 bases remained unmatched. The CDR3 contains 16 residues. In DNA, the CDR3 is TGTGCCAGCAGCCAAGGGACAGGGTTTGAAAACACTGAAGCTTTCTTT. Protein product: CASSQGTGFENTEAFF.

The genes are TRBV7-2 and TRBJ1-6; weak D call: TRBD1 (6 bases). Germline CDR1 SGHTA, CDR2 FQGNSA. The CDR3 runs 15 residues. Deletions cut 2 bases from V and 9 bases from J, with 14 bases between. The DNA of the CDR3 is TGTGCCAGCAGCTTACAGACAGGTTCGAGTTCACCCCTCCACTTT. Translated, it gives CASSLQTGSSSPLHF.

CDR3 nucleotide sequence: TGTGCCAGCAGCTTAGCGCAGGGGGGCGCCTACGAGCAGTACTTC. It yields the protein CASSLAQGGAYEQYF. The chain uses TRBV7-9 and TRBJ2-7; maybe TRBD1 (7 bases). This CDR3 is built from 15 residues. Trimming took 0 bases from V and 2 from J, leaving 11 bases between them. Germline CDR1 reads SEHNR; CDR2 reads FQNEAQ (reference sequence).

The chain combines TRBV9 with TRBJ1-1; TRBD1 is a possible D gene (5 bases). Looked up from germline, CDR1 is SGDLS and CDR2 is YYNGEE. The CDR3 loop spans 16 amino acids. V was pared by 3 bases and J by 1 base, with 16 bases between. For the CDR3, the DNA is TGTGCCAGCAGCGCACAGGACATTTCATGGAACACTGAAGCTTTCTTT. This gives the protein CASSAQDISWNTEAFF.

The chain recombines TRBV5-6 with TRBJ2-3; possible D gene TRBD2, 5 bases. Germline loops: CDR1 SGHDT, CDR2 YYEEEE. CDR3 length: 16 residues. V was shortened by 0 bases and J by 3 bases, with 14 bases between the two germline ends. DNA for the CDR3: TGTGCCAGCAGCTTGGGGACTGCCCTTTTGACAGATACGCAGTATTTT. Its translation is CASSLGTALLTDTQYF.

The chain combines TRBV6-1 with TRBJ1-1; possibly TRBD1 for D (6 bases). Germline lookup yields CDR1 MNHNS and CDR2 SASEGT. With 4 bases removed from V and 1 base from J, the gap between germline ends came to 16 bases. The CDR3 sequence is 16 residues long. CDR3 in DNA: TGTGCCAGCAGTGGTGGCAGGGGTACAGCGAACACTGAAGCTTTCTTT. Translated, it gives CASSGGRGTANTEAFF.

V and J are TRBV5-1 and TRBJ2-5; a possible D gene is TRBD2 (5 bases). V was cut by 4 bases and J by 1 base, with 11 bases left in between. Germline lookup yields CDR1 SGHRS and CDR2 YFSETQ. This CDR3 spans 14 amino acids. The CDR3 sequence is CASSLGGLQETQYF. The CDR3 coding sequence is TGCGCCAGCAGCCTGGGCGGACTCCAAGAGACCCAGTACTTC. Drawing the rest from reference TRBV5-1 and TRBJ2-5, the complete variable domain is KAGVTQTPRYLIKTRGQQVTLSCSPISGHRSVSWYQQTPGQGLQFLFEYFSETQRNKGNFPGRFSGRQFSNSRSEMNVSTLELGDSALYLCASSLGGLQETQYFGPGTRLLVL.

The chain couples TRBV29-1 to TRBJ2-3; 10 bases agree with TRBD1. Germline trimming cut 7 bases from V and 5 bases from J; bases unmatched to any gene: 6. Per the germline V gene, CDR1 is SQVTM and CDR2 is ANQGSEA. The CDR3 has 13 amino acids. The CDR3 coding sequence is TGCAGCGATGCCGGGACAGGGGTAGATACGCAGTATTTT. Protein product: CSDAGTGVDTQYF.

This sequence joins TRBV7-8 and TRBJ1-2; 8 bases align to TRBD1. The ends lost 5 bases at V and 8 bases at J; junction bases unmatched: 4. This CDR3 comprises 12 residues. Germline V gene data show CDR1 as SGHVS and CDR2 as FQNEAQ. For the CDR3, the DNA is TGTGCCAGCAGCGCAGACAGGGGAGGCTACACCTTC. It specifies CASSADRGGYTF.

CDR3 bases: TGCGCCAGCAGTGACCTGGACACGGCTCTGGGGCCCCAGCATTTT. This encodes CASSDLDTALGPQHF. The chain employs TRBV10-1 and TRBJ1-5; tentatively, D is TRBD1 (5 bases). CDR3 size: 15 residues. The V gene's germline CDR1 is WNHNN and CDR2 SYGVQD (reference sequence). The germline V and J ends were trimmed by 3 bases and 9 bases, with 18 bases remaining between them.